Listed here is a single T cell receptor (beta chain). Its cognate antigen is unknown. Every donor was a healthy person donating bone marrow. The sample comes from a study of cytomegalovirus exposure and HLA in healthy donors. Primers for the PCR totalled 60 Vbeta and 13 Jbeta. How the authors handled the data: Approximately 11 million of tens of millions of unique TCR beta chains were shared, per a later count. Sequenced by immunoSEQ multiplex PCR; TCRdb stores in-frame clones only, minus some. Clone size and the V and J calls come from that table; the DNA yielded D and trimming. The sample lists around 110,000 clones; roughly 66% were seen once. This CDR3 spans 14 amino acids. Germline values: CDR1 LNHDA, CDR2 SQIVND (reference sequence). Trimming left V 8 bases short and J 1 base short, with 15 bases between. Regarding the study as a whole: Most TCR sequences showed up rarely, but some public TCRs showed up in many donors. A highly shared variant cluster was judged a likely technical artifact.

V is TRBV19 and J is TRBJ2-7; no firm D call. The source of this sequence is a woman aged 25 to 39 in good health and CMV-seronegative. Sequencing was done on a sample of PBMCs. The CDR3 loop is CASSTQDQSYEQYF. DNA of the CDR3: TGTGCCAGTTCGACACAAGATCAGTCCTACGAGCAGTACTTC.